These 30 T cell receptor beta chains came from one sample sequenced in a study of cytomegalovirus exposure and HLA in healthy donors. The PCR contained 60 Vbeta and 13 Jbeta primers. The protocol was immunoSEQ multiplex PCR, while the TCRdb copy is restricted to in-frame clones and leaves out a portion. The data hold hundreds of thousands of clones, with roughly 85% observed a single time. Sequenced input: PBMCs. Receptors originate from a man aged 18 to 29 in good health and CMV-seronegative.

The rearrangement uses TRBV27 and TRBJ1-1; 8 nucleotides agree with TRBD1. CDR3 length: 14 residues. The germline V gene has CDR1 MNHEY and CDR2 SMNVEV (reference sequence). V was pared by 0 bases and J by 6 bases, with 3 bases of the junction left unmatched. Written as DNA, the CDR3 is TGTGCCAGCAGTTTATCCAGGGGGCAGGCTGAAGCTTTCTTT. Protein sequence: CASSLSRGQAEAFF.

The chain links TRBV7-2 to TRBJ2-2; a possible D gene is TRBD2 (6 bases). The V gene's germline CDR1 is SGHTA and CDR2 FQGNSA. This CDR3 spans 17 amino acids. V lost 5 bases and J 1 base, leaving 17 bases between the germline ends. In DNA, the CDR3 is TGTGCCAGCAGCCTTAGCGGTGGACGGAAGAACACCGGGGAGCTGTTTTTT. Amino acid sequence: CASSLSGGRKNTGELFF.

This clone occurred many times. The chain links TRBV5-4 to TRBJ1-2, with TRBD1 matching 8 bases. The junction had 2 bases not matched to a gene; V was cut back by 4 bases and J by 3 bases. The CDR3 runs to 13 residues. Looked up from germline, CDR1 is SGHNT and CDR2 is YYREEE (reference sequence). CDR3 in amino acids: CASSGDRYYGYTF. CDR3 sequence (DNA): TGTGCCAGCAGCGGGGACAGGTACTATGGCTACACCTTC.

The CDR3 protein is CASSLKAGETQYF. The CDR3 DNA reads as TGTGCCAGCAGTTTAAAAGCGGGAGAGACCCAGTACTTC. This chain uses TRBV28 with TRBJ2-5, with D possibly TRBD2 on 6 matching bases. The germline gives CDR1 MDHEN, CDR2 SYDVKM. The CDR3 covers 13 residues. Deletions cut 2 bases from V and 4 bases from J, with 8 bases between. Combining the CDR3 with reference TRBV28 and TRBJ2-5 gives the whole variable domain DVKVTQSSRYLVKRTGEKVFLECVQDMDHENMFWYRQDPGLGLRLIYFSYDVKMKEKGDIPEGYSVSREKKERFSLILESASTNQTSMYLCASSLKAGETQYFGPGTRLLVL.

In this sample, this clone turned up once. The junction departs from the called germline gene at one end, perhaps through a read error. J is TRBJ1-5 and V is TRBV7-9; no definite D call. Germline CDR1 is SEHNR and CDR2 is FQNEAQ (reference sequence). The CDR3 contains 15 residues. In DNA, the CDR3 is TGTTCCAGCAGCTTGGACCGAGGAGGCCATCAGCCCCAGCATTTT. Translating it yields CSSSLDRGGHQPQHF.

V gene TRBV11-3 combines with J gene TRBJ2-6, with D tentatively TRBD1 (5 bases). The V and J ends lost 5 bases and 0 bases respectively, with 11 bases between them. In germline, CDR1 is SGHNT, CDR2 YENEEA. The CDR3 is made up of 16 amino acids. The CDR3 sequence is CASSPGHSSGANVLTF. The DNA for the CDR3 is TGTGCCAGCAGCCCCGGACATAGCTCTGGGGCCAACGTCCTGACTTTC.

CDR3 in amino acids: CASSLAGGLNYGYTF. CDR3 sequence (DNA): TGTGCCAGCAGCTTGGCGGGGGGCCTAAACTATGGCTACACCTTC. The chain joins TRBV5-6 to TRBJ1-2, with a weak D call TRBD1 (6 bases). V lost 0 bases and J lost 2, with 11 bases in between. Germline CDR1 reads SGHDT; CDR2 reads YYEEEE. This CDR3 contains 15 residues.

The chain's CDR3 is CASSSGTSASYEQYF. The CDR3, as DNA: TGTGCCAGCAGTTCCGGGACTAGCGCATCCTACGAGCAGTACTTC. The J gene is TRBJ2-7, the V gene TRBV7-9; 10 bases are shared with TRBD2. The V gene end was trimmed by 6 bases and the J gene end by 1 base; junction bases not matched to a gene: 6. The V gene's germline CDR1 is SEHNR and CDR2 FQNEAQ (reference sequence). This CDR3 contains 15 residues. The variable domain in full, with the rest retrieved from reference TRBV7-9 and TRBJ2-7, is DTGVSQNPRHKITKRGQNVTFRCDPISEHNRLYWYRQTLGQGPEFLTYFQNEAQLEKSRLLSDRFSAERPKGSFSTLEIQRTEQGDSAMYLCASSSGTSASYEQYFGPGTRLTVT.

The rearrangement uses TRBV4-3 and TRBJ2-7; D might be TRBD2 (5 bases). V lost 3 bases and J lost 6, with 15 bases in between. Germline CDR1 and CDR2: LGHNA and YSLEER. The CDR3 consists of 14 residues. CDR3 sequence (DNA): TGCGCCAGCAGCCAGTCGGGGTCCTTTACCGAGCAGTACTTC. This codes for CASSQSGSFTEQYF.

The chain employs TRBV18 and TRBJ1-2; TRBD1 is a possible D gene (5 bases). This CDR3 contains 13 residues. Trimming left V 4 bases short and J 1 base short, with 7 bases between. Germline-derived CDR1 and CDR2 are KGHSH and LQKENI. CDR3 sequence (DNA): TGTGCCAGCTCACAAGACAGTAACTATGGCTACACCTTC. Encoded protein: CASSQDSNYGYTF.

This rearrangement joins TRBV2 to TRBJ1-4, with D tentatively TRBD1 (6 bases). With 0 bases removed from V and 8 bases from J, the gap between germline ends came to 10 bases. Germline assignment: CDR1 SNHLY and CDR2 FYNNEI. This CDR3 region has 14 residues. Here the CDR3 DNA reads TGTGCCAGCAGTGAAGCAGGGGGAGAGGAAAAACTGTTTTTT. Protein sequence: CASSEAGGEEKLFF.

This clone is a singleton in its sample. V and J are TRBV7-3 and TRBJ2-3, with 9 nucleotides matching TRBD1. The CDR3 extends over 15 amino acids. V lost 4 bases to trimming and J lost 0 bases; unmatched junction nucleotides: 2. Germline V lookup: CDR1 SGHTA, CDR2 FQGTGA. Here the CDR3 DNA reads TGTGCCAGCAGCTCAGGGACAGGGAGCACAGATACGCAGTATTTT. This sequence encodes CASSSGTGSTDTQYF.

This clone was observed a single time. The chain has TRBV7-9 and TRBJ2-5; 9 bases map to TRBD1. Germline CDR1 SEHNR, CDR2 FQNEAQ (reference sequence). V dropped 3 bases and J dropped 4; count of bases not matched to a gene: 3. There are 14 residues in the CDR3. The CDR3 region has the DNA TGTGCCAGCAGCTTGGACAGGGGTGGAGAGACCCAGTACTTC. Its translation: CASSLDRGGETQYF. Full variable domain (rest looked up from reference TRBV7-9 and TRBJ2-5): DTGVSQNPRHKITKRGQNVTFRCDPISEHNRLYWYRQTLGQGPEFLTYFQNEAQLEKSRLLSDRFSAERPKGSFSTLEIQRTEQGDSAMYLCASSLDRGGETQYFGPGTRLLVL.

The chain carries TRBV29-1 and TRBJ2-5; D possibly corresponds to TRBD2 (5 bases). The end of the DNA fits TRBJ2-7 better, so the J call may be wrong. The germline gives CDR1 SQVTM, CDR2 ANQGSEA. The CDR3 length is 13 residues. The CDR3 spells CSVARALDHEQYF. CDR3 nucleotides: TGCAGCGTGGCGAGGGCTCTAGACCACGAGCAGTACTTC.

The chain carries TRBV30 and TRBJ2-7; TRBD2 is a possible D gene (5 bases). The germline V and J ends were trimmed by 8 bases and 0 bases, with 14 bases remaining between them. The CDR3 is made up of 13 amino acids. Germline V CDR1 and CDR2: GTSNPN, SVGIG (reference sequence). CDR3 in amino acids: CAAGQKNSYEQYF. CDR3 nucleotides: TGTGCCGCGGGTCAGAAAAACTCCTACGAGCAGTACTTC.

The J gene is TRBJ2-5, the V gene TRBV10-3; 7 bases fit TRBD1. J lost 4 bases, V lost 4 bases, and 6 bases had no gene match. The germline gives CDR1 ENHRY, CDR2 SYGVKD. The CDR3 has 14 amino acids. The CDR3 DNA is TGTGCCATCAGTGTGCAAGGGGGCAGAGAGACCCAGTACTTC. Translated: CAISVQGGRETQYF.

The V gene is TRBV10-3, the J gene TRBJ2-2; TRBD2 aligns across 7 bases. There are 16 residues in the CDR3. The V and J ends lost 0 bases and 0 bases, in that order; junction bases with no gene match: 1. CDR1 and CDR2 (germline): ENHRY, SYGVKD. The CDR3 spells CAISESTSPNTGELFF. The CDR3 DNA sequence: TGTGCCATCAGTGAGTCGACTAGCCCGAACACCGGGGAGCTGTTTTTT.

This chain links TRBV29-1 with TRBJ2-1, with 11 bases lining up with TRBD1. Per the germline V gene, CDR1 is SQVTM and CDR2 is ANQGSEA. CDR3 length: 14 amino acids. Trimming cost V 6 bases and J 9 bases; bases outside gene matches: 10. CDR3 in DNA: TGCAGCGTCCAAGGACAGGGGGCGTGGGGTGAGCAGTTCTTC. Encoded protein: CSVQGQGAWGEQFF.

V is TRBV27 and J is TRBJ1-5, with D hard to call. The CDR3 has 14 residues. Trimming removed 4 bases from V and 2 bases from J, with 9 bases in between. Germline-derived CDR1 and CDR2 are MNHEY and SMNVEV (reference sequence). This chain's CDR3 is CASSSLSGNQPQHF. DNA of the CDR3: TGTGCCAGCAGTTCGTTGAGCGGCAATCAGCCCCAGCATTTT.

This clone was counted only a few times. This chain uses TRBV27 with TRBJ1-2; 8 nucleotides match TRBD1. CDR1 and CDR2 (germline): MNHEY, SMNVEV (reference sequence). This CDR3 has 13 residues. The J segment lost 7 bases and the V segment lost 1 base, leaving 2 bases of the junction unmatched. The CDR3 bases are TGTGCCAGCAGTTTATACGACAGGGGTGGCTACACCTTC. Its protein product is CASSLYDRGGYTF.

The chain uses TRBV6-4 and TRBJ1-6, with 8 bases lining up with TRBD1. In germline, CDR1 is MRHNA, CDR2 SNTAGT. The length of the CDR3 is 13 residues. Trimming removed 8 bases from V and 5 bases from J; junction bases left unmatched: 2. This CDR3 is CASADRDNSPLHF. The CDR3 region has the DNA TGTGCCAGCGCGGACAGGGATAATTCACCCCTCCACTTT.

The chain is built from TRBV6-5 and TRBJ2-5, with 8 bases matching TRBD2. The length of the CDR3 is 13 residues. With 7 bases clipped from V and 2 bases from J, the junction kept 3 bases outside the gene matches. The V gene's germline CDR1 is MNHEY and CDR2 SVGAGI. CDR3 nucleotides: TGTGCCAGCACCGGGAGGGATCAAGAGACCCAGTACTTC. Its translation is CASTGRDQETQYF.

J is TRBJ2-7 and V is TRBV6-1, with a weak D call TRBD1 (5 bases). Between the trimmed V and J ends, which lost 3 bases and 5 bases, there was a span of 14 bases. CDR3 size: 14 residues. The germline V gene has CDR1 MNHNS and CDR2 SASEGT. CDR3 sequence: CASSEQRPGNEQYF. CDR3 nucleotide sequence: TGTGCCAGCAGTGAGCAAAGACCAGGGAACGAGCAGTACTTC.

This clone was counted only a few times. The chain has TRBV29-1 and TRBJ2-7; TRBD2 is a possible D gene (7 bases). Looked up from germline, CDR1 is SQVTM and CDR2 is ANQGSEA. CDR3 length equals 14 residues. Trimming left V 2 bases short and J 6 bases short, with 17 bases between. CDR3 residues: CSVERGGGWGEQYF. CDR3 coding DNA: TGCAGCGTTGAAAGGGGAGGGGGTTGGGGCGAGCAGTACTTC.

The V call is TRBV10-1, the J call TRBJ2-1; 8 nucleotides agree with TRBD1. Losses at the gene ends were 6 bases for V and 8 bases for J; bases not matched to a gene: 18. Per the germline V gene, CDR1 is WNHNN and CDR2 is SYGVQD (reference sequence). The CDR3 consists of 17 residues. CDR3 protein: CASRKRDRKSGFHEQFF. CDR3 nucleotides: TGCGCCAGCAGGAAAAGGGACAGGAAGTCGGGGTTTCATGAGCAGTTCTTC.

This rearrangement joins TRBV29-1 to TRBJ2-3, with no clear D. The V end lost 0 bases, the J end lost 1 base, and 5 bases lay between the germline ends. Germline V gives CDR1 SQVTM, CDR2 ANQGSEA. The CDR3 contains 13 residues. The CDR3 spells CSVEDRGTDTQYF. The CDR3 DNA follows: TGCAGCGTTGAAGATCGGGGCACAGATACGCAGTATTTT.

J is TRBJ2-2 and V is TRBV9; 8 bases are a match to TRBD1. Losses at the gene ends were 4 bases for V and 4 bases for J; bases not matched to a gene: 6. Germline V gene data show CDR1 as SGDLS and CDR2 as YYNGEE. This CDR3 has 15 amino acids. DNA for the CDR3: TGTGCCAGCAGCTCCCGACAGGGGAGCACCGGGGAGCTGTTTTTT. This translates into CASSSRQGSTGELFF.

The rearrangement links TRBV13 to TRBJ2-1; D is ambiguous. Germline V gene lookup returns CDR1 PRHDT and CDR2 FYEKMQ (reference sequence). The CDR3 is made up of 16 amino acids. Between the trimmed V and J ends, which lost 2 bases and 0 bases, there was a span of 11 bases. The CDR3: CASSLRSPGSYNEQFF. The CDR3 DNA reads as TGTGCCAGCAGCTTAAGGAGCCCGGGCTCCTACAATGAGCAGTTCTTC.

The rearrangement joins TRBV29-1 to TRBJ1-1, with 7 bases matching TRBD1. The CDR3 totals 14 residues. CDR1 and CDR2 from the germline V gene are SQVTM and ANQGSEA. Trimming took 3 bases from V and 5 from J; bases not matched to a gene: 9. The CDR3: CSVDGGRGWTEAFF. The DNA for the CDR3 is TGCAGCGTTGACGGGGGCAGGGGGTGGACTGAAGCTTTCTTT.

The V call is TRBV11-2, the J call TRBJ2-1; D might be TRBD2 (6 bases). V dropped 1 base and J dropped 6 bases, with 13 bases sitting between them. The length of the CDR3 is 15 residues. Germline V gene sequence: CDR1 SGHAT, CDR2 FQNNGV. The CDR3 sequence: CASSLGRGTANEQFF. The CDR3 nucleotides read TGTGCCAGCAGCTTAGGCCGAGGGACTGCCAATGAGCAGTTCTTC.